This T cell receptor (beta chain) comes out of a study of T-cell memory formation after mild COVID-19. General observations from the study: Some clones that responded were present in memory (sampled pre-infection), which suggests cross-reactive memory joined.

There are a few counts of this clonotype. Its cognate antigen is unknown. MiXCR, applied by TCRdb to the 5' RACE reads, yields one record per CDR3 protein. The sample includes about 350,000 distinct CDR3 sequences, 12% to 15% of them seen just once. The CDR3 totals 17 residues. The V gene's germline CDR1 is SEHNR and CDR2 FQNEAQ (reference sequence). The ends were cut back, 3 bases at V and 2 bases at J, with 19 bases in the middle. Sequenced sample: PBMCs or a T cell subset sorted from them (not recorded which). The clonotype was recovered from a man aged 18 to 30 who had mild COVID-19 (a few samples of this study predate the infection). Cell type and time point are not known. This chain uses TRBV7-9 with TRBJ2-5, with a possible D match to TRBD1 (5 bases). CDR3 bases: TGTGCCAGCAGCTTCTTGGCCGAATCGCAGGGACAAGAGACCCAGTACTTC. Protein: CASSFLAESQGQETQYF.